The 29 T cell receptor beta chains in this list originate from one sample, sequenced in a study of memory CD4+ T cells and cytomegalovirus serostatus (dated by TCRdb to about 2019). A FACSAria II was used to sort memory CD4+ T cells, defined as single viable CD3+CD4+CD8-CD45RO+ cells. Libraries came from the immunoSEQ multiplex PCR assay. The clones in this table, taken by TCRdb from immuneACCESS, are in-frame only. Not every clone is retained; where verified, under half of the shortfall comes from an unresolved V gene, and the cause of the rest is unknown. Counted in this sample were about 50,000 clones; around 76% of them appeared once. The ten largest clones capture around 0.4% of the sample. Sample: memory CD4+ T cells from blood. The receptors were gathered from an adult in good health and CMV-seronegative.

CDR3: CASSLGQYEQYF. The CDR3 region has the DNA TGTGCCAGCAGCTTAGGGCAGTACGAGCAGTACTTC. The genes are TRBV5-4 and TRBJ2-5; D gene ambiguous. Matching the DNA end better, TRBJ2-7 makes the J call doubtful. The CDR3 loop spans 12 amino acids. CDR1 is SGHNT, CDR2 YYREEE, per germline (reference sequence).

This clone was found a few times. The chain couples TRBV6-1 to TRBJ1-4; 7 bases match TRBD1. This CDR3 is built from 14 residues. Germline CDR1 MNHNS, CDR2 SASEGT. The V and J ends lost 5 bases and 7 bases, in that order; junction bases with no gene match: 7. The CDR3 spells CASSHGTVGEKLFF. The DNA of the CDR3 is TGTGCCAGCAGTCACGGGACAGTAGGTGAAAAACTGTTTTTT.

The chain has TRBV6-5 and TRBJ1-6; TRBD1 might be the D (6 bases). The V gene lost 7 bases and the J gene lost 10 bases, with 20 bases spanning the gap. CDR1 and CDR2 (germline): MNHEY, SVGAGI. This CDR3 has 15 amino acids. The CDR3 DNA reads TGTGCCAGCACCAAGGGGGTTGGGGTTCGGTCACCCCTCCACTTT. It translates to CASTKGVGVRSPLHF.

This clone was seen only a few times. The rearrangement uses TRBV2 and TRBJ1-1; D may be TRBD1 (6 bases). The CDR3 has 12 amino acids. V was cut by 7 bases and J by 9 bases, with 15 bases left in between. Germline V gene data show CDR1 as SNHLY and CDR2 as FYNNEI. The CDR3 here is CASNQGGMKAFF. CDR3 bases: TGTGCCAGCAATCAAGGGGGAATGAAAGCTTTCTTT.

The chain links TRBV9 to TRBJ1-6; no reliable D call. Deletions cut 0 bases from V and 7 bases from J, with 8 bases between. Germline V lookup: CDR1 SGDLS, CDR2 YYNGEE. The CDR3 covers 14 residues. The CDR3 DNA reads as TGTGCCAGCAGCGTAGCGGCACTAAATTCACCCCTCCACTTT. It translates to CASSVAALNSPLHF.

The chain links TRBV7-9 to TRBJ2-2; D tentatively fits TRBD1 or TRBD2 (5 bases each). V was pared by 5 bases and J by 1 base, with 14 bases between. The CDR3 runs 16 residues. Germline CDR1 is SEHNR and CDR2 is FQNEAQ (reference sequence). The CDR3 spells CASSPSGRQNTGELFF. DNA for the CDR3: TGTGCCAGCAGCCCCTCGGGGCGCCAGAACACCGGGGAGCTGTTTTTT.

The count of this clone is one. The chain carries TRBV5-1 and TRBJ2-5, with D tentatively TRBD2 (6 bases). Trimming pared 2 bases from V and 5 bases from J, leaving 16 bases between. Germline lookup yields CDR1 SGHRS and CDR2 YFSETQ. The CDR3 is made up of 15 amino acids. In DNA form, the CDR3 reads TGCGCCAGCAGCTTTGGTAGAGGGACTCGGGAGACCCAGTACTTC. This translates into CASSFGRGTRETQYF.

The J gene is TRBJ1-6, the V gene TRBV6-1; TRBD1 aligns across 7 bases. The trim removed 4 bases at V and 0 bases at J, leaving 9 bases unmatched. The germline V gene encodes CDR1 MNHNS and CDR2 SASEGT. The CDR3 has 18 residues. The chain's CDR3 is CASSVTGTARSYNSPLHF. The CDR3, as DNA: TGTGCCAGCAGTGTTACCGGGACAGCACGCTCCTATAATTCACCCCTCCACTTT.

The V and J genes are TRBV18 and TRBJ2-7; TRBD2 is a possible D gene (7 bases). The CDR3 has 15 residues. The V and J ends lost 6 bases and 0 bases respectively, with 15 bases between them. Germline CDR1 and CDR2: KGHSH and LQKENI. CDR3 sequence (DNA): TGTGCCAGCTCGAGGGAGGGGGGGACCTCCTACGAGCAGTACTTC. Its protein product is CASSREGGTSYEQYF.

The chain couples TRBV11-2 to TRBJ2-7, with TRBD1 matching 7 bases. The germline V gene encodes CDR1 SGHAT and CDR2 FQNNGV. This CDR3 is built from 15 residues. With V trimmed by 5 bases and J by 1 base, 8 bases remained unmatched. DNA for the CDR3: TGTGCCAGCAGCCACAGACAGGGTGCATCCTACGAGCAGTACTTC. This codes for CASSHRQGASYEQYF.

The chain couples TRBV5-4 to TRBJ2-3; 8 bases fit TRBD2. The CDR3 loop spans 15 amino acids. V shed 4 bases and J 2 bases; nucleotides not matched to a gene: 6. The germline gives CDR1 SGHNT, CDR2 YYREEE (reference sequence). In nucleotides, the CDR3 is TGTGCCAGCAGCGGAGCGGGGGACAACACAGATACGCAGTATTTT. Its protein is CASSGAGDNTDTQYF.

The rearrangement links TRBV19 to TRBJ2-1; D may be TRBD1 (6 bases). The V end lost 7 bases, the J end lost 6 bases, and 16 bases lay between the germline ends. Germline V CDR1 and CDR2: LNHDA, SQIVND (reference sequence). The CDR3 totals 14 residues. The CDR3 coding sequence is TGTGCCAGTAACAACAGGGTGTCGCGCAATGAGCAGTTCTTC. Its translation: CASNNRVSRNEQFF.

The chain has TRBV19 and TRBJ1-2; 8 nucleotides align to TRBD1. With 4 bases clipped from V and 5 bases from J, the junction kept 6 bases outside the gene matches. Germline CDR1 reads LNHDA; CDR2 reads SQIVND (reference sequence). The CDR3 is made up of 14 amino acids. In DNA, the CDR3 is TGTGCCAGTAGTACCAGACAGGGGCAGTATGGCTACACCTTC. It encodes CASSTRQGQYGYTF.

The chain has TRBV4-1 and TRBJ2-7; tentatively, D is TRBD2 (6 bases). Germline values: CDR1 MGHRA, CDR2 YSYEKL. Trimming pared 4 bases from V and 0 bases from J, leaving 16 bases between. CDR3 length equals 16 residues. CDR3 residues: CASSLLGGTSSYEQYF. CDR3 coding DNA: TGCGCCAGCAGCCTCTTAGGAGGGACTTCCTCCTACGAGCAGTACTTC.

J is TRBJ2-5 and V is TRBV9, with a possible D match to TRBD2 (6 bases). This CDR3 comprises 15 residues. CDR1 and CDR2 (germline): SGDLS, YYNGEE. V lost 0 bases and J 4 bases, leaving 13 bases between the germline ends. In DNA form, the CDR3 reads TGTGCCAGCAGCGTAGCAGGGACTCCGTTAGAGACCCAGTACTTC. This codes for CASSVAGTPLETQYF.

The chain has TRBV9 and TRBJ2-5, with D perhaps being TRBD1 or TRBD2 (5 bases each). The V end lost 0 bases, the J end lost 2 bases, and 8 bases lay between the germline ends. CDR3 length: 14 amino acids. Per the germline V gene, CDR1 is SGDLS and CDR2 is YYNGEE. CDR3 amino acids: CASSVGGGQETQYF. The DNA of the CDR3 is TGTGCCAGCAGCGTAGGTGGGGGTCAAGAGACCCAGTACTTC.

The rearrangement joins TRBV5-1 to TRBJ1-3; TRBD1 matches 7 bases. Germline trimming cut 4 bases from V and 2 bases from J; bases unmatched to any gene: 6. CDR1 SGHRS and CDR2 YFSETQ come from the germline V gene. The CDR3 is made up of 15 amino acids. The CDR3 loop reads CASSVSTGTGNTIYF. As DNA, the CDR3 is TGCGCCAGCAGCGTTTCGACAGGGACTGGAAACACCATATATTTT.

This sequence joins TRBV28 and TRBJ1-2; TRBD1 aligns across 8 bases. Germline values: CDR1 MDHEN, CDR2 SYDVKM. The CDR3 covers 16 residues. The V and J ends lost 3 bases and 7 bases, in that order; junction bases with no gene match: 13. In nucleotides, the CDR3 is TGTGCCAGCAGTTTTAGCAGGGGGCGTAATTCGGGTGGCTACACCTTC. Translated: CASSFSRGRNSGGYTF.

CDR3 in amino acids: CASSQARGAGTDTQYF. DNA for the CDR3: TGTGCCAGCAGCCAGGCGAGGGGGGCGGGGACAGATACGCAGTATTTT. V is TRBV4-2 and J is TRBJ2-3; D tentatively reads TRBD1 or TRBD2 (6 bases each). V was shortened by 3 bases and J by 3 bases, with 16 bases between the two germline ends. Germline V lookup: CDR1 LGHNA, CDR2 YNFKEQ. This CDR3 is 16 amino acids long.

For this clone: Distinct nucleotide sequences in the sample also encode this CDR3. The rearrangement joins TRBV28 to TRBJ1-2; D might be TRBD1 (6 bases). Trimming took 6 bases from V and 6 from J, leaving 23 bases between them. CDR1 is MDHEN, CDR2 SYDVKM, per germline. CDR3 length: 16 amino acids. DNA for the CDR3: TGTGCCAGCAGGCGGCAGGGGACGGGGCGAGTGAATGGCTACACCTTC. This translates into CASRRQGTGRVNGYTF.

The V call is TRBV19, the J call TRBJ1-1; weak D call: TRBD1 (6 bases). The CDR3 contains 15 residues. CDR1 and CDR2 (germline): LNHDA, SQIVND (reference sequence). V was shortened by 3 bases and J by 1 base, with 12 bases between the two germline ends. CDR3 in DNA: TGTGCCAGTAGTATTGGACAGCTTGGGAACACTGAAGCTTTCTTT. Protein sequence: CASSIGQLGNTEAFF.

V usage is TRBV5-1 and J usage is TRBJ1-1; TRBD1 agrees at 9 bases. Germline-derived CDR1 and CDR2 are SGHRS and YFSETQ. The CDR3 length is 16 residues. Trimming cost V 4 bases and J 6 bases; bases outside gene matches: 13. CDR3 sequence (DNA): TGCGCCAGCAGCCGTGGCGGGACAGGGAACCGGGCTGAAGCTTTCTTT. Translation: CASSRGGTGNRAEAFF.

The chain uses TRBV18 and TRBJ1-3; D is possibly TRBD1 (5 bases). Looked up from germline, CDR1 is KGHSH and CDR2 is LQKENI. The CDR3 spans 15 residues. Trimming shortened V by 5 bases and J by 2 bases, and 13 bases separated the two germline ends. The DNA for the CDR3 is TGTGCCAGCTCAGTTGAGGGACCACCTGGAAACACCATATATTTT. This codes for CASSVEGPPGNTIYF.

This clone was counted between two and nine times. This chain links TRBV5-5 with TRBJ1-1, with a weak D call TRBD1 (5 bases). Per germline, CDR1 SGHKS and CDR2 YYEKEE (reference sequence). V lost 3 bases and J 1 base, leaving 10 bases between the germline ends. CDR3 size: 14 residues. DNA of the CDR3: TGTGCCAGCAGCTGGGACGGACCGAACACTGAAGCTTTCTTT. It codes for CASSWDGPNTEAFF.

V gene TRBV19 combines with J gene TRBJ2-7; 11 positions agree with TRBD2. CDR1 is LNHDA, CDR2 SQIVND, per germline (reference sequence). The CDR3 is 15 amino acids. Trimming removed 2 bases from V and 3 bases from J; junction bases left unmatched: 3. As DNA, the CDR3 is TGTGCCAGTAGTATATCTGGACTAGCGGGCTACGAGCAGTACTTC. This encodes CASSISGLAGYEQYF.

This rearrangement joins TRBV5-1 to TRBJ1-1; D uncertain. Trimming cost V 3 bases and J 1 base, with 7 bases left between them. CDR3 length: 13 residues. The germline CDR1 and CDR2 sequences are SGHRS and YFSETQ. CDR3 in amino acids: CASSYAENTEAFF. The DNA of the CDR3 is TGCGCCAGCAGCTACGCAGAGAACACTGAAGCTTTCTTT.

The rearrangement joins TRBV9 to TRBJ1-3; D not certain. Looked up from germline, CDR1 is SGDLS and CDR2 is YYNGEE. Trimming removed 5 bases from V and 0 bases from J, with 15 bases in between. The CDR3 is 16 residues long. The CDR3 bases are TGTGCCAGCAGTACGCGGACGTCCCCCTCTGGAAACACCATATATTTT. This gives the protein CASSTRTSPSGNTIYF.

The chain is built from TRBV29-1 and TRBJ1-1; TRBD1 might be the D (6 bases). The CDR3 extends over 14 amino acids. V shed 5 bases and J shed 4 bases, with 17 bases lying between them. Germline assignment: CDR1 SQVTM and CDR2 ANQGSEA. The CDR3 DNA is TGCAGCGTTAAAAACAGGGTTGCGGGCACTGAAGCTTTCTTT. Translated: CSVKNRVAGTEAFF.

The CDR3 here is CASSYNRVINTGELFF. The DNA for the CDR3 is TGTGCCAGCAGTTACAATAGGGTCATAAACACCGGGGAGCTGTTTTTT. The chain is built from TRBV6-5 and TRBJ2-2; the D is unclear. The CDR3 totals 16 residues. Germline loops: CDR1 MNHEY, CDR2 SVGAGI. V was cut by 2 bases and J by 2 bases, with 12 bases left in between.